One and the same sample provided the 30 T cell receptor beta chains below, sequenced in a study of post-analysis software for immune sequencing data. These receptors have no known antigen. Study findings and constraints: Among 5 or 6 TRBV segments more frequent in patients than controls were TRBV5-6, TRBV5-1 and TRBV20-1.

Sequencing libraries made from TCR beta cDNA carried unique molecular identifiers. TCRdb recomputed calls from the PCR reads with MiXCR, one row per CDR3 protein. The table lists about 800,000 distinct CDR3 sequences, around 27% of them singletons. The sequencing input was blood. The receptors derive from a girl aged 5-17 years with multiple sclerosis.

This clonotype was counted only a few times. The gene calls are TRBV28 and TRBJ2-7; 8 positions agree with TRBD2. Germline V gives CDR1 MDHEN, CDR2 SYDVKM. The J segment lost 2 bases and the V segment lost 10 bases, leaving 13 bases of the junction unmatched. The CDR3 covers 15 residues. The CDR3 here is CATFGGGRDPYEQYF. In DNA form, the CDR3 reads TGTGCCACCTTCGGGGGGGGGAGGGACCCCTACGAGCAGTACTTC.

CDR3 coding DNA: TGTGCCACCAGTGATATGACAGGATCGGGCCATGAGCAGTTCTTC. Residues: CATSDMTGSGHEQFF. The V gene is TRBV24-1, the J gene TRBJ2-1, with D perhaps matching TRBD1 (6 bases). The CDR3 covers 15 residues. The V and J ends lost 3 bases and 8 bases respectively, with 16 bases between them. Germline V gives CDR1 KGHDR, CDR2 SFDVKD.

This rearrangement joins TRBV19 to TRBJ2-3; D remains unclear. CDR1 LNHDA and CDR2 SQIVND come from the germline V gene (reference sequence). V lost 10 bases, J lost 2 bases, and 25 bases lay in between. The length of the CDR3 is 17 residues. The CDR3 is CATSPPRVAENTDTQYF. CDR3 bases: TGTGCCACCAGCCCCCCTAGGGTGGCGGAGAACACAGATACGCAGTATTTT.

The rearrangement uses TRBV29-1 and TRBJ1-2; tentatively, D is TRBD1 (6 bases). Between the trimmed V and J ends, which lost 2 bases and 2 bases, there was a span of 18 bases. Per the germline V gene, CDR1 is SQVTM and CDR2 is ANQGSEA. The CDR3 spans 16 residues. The DNA for the CDR3 is TGCAGCGTTGAAAAAGGGGGGCAGGGGTACAACTATGGCTACACCTTC. Translated, it gives CSVEKGGQGYNYGYTF.

This clonotype showed up just a few times. The chain recombines TRBV6-5 with TRBJ2-5; tentative D call: TRBD2 (6 bases). V was shortened by 5 bases and J by 5 bases, with 15 bases between the two germline ends. The CDR3 spans 14 residues. Germline values: CDR1 MNHEY, CDR2 SVGAGI. CDR3 region: CASSVPLAPETQYF. CDR3 DNA: TGTGCCAGCAGTGTCCCACTAGCTCCGGAGACCCAGTACTTC.

The chain couples TRBV15 to TRBJ1-2; 8 positions match TRBD1. CDR1 is LNHNV, CDR2 YYDKDF, per germline (reference sequence). This CDR3 spans 14 amino acids. J lost 10 bases, V lost 3 bases, and 10 bases had no gene match. The CDR3 sequence: CATSRPGTGIYYTF. The CDR3 nucleotides are TGTGCCACCAGCAGGCCCGGGACAGGTATCTACTACACCTTC.

This chain links TRBV21-1 with TRBJ2-2. TRBV21-1 is given as a pseudogene. The CDR3 has 13 amino acids. CDR3 amino acids: CASPDLYTGELFF. CDR3 DNA sequence: TGTGCCAGCCCGGATTTATACACCGGGGAGCTGTTTTTT.

The sample holds one count of this clonotype. The chain is built from TRBV28 and TRBJ2-5; possibly TRBD1 for D (6 bases). Trimming left V 4 bases short and J 6 bases short, with 12 bases between. The CDR3 is 13 residues long. CDR1 MDHEN and CDR2 SYDVKM come from the germline V gene. The CDR3 loop is CASSSQGLKTQYF. DNA of the CDR3: TGTGCCAGCAGTTCCCAGGGGTTGAAGACCCAGTACTTC.

This clonotype came up a few times. The chain combines TRBV7-2 with TRBJ1-6, with 8 bases matching TRBD1. CDR3 length equals 15 residues. Losses at the gene ends were 3 bases for V and 7 bases for J; bases not matched to a gene: 5. Per germline, CDR1 SGHTA and CDR2 FQGNSA. CDR3 coding DNA: TGTGCCAGCAGCTTCGCAGGGGGCGGGAATTCACCCCTCCACTTT. This sequence encodes CASSFAGGGNSPLHF.

This clonotype was seen a few times. J is TRBJ2-5 and V is TRBV6-6; D is unresolved. This CDR3 has 13 amino acids. Germline values: CDR1 MNHNY, CDR2 SVGAGI (reference sequence). The V and J ends lost 2 bases and 2 bases respectively, with 6 bases between them. The CDR3 sequence: CASSYRLQETQYF. For the CDR3, the DNA is TGTGCCAGCAGTTACCGGCTGCAAGAGACCCAGTACTTC.

Notes on this clonotype: A much larger clone lies one base from this, so it may be a read error. The J gene is TRBJ2-4, the V gene TRBV5-1, with D possibly being TRBD2 (5 bases). This CDR3 contains 15 residues. The V gene lost 0 bases and the J gene lost 13 bases, with 20 bases spanning the gap. Germline CDR1 is SGHRS and CDR2 is YFSETQ. CDR3: CASSLASGVDYGQYF. The CDR3 bases are TGCGCCAGCAGCTTGGCCTCCGGGGTCGACTACGGGCAGTACTTC.

In this sample, this clonotype turned up a few times. The chain recombines TRBV28 with TRBJ1-6, with a weak D call TRBD1 (6 bases). Trimming left V 5 bases short and J 18 bases short, with 20 bases between. This CDR3 region has 13 residues. From germline, CDR1 is MDHEN and CDR2 SYDVKM. CDR3 DNA: TGTGCCAGCAGTCCCAGACAGGACCTCAGACACCACTTT. Translation gives CASSPRQDLRHHF.

The gene calls are TRBV20-1 and TRBJ1-6; D might be TRBD1 (6 bases). The germline CDR1 and CDR2 sequences are DFQATT and SNEGSKA (reference sequence). Trimming took 3 bases from V and 9 from J, leaving 12 bases between them. CDR3 length equals 13 residues. The CDR3 here is CSASQGIGSPLHF. CDR3 DNA: TGCAGTGCTAGTCAGGGGATAGGTTCACCCCTCCACTTT.

The rearrangement uses TRBV7-2 and TRBJ2-7, with D maybe TRBD2 (6 bases). Germline V lookup: CDR1 SGHTA, CDR2 FQGNSA. The length of the CDR3 is 14 residues. V was cut by 0 bases and J by 2 bases, with 8 bases left in between. DNA of the CDR3: TGTGCCAGCAGCTTAGCGACGGGGGCCTACGAGCAGTACTTC. This translates into CASSLATGAYEQYF.

The CDR3 DNA is TGCAGTGCTGGACAATCTAATAAGACGAGATGGGCGGAGACCCAGTACTTC. Its translation: CSAGQSNKTRWAETQYF. The chain combines TRBV20-1 with TRBJ2-5, with TRBD1 as a possible D gene (5 bases). Germline assignment: CDR1 DFQATT and CDR2 SNEGSKA (reference sequence). Deletions cut 5 bases from V and 5 bases from J, with 27 bases between. This CDR3 spans 17 amino acids.

A few counts support this clonotype. The chain links TRBV2 to TRBJ2-1; 7 bases are shared with TRBD2. From germline, CDR1 is SNHLY and CDR2 FYNNEI. CDR3 length equals 14 residues. Losses at the gene ends were 7 bases for V and 0 bases for J; bases not matched to a gene: 3. CDR3 nucleotide sequence: TGTGCCAGCAACCCGGGGGGCTCCTACAATGAGCAGTTCTTC. This sequence encodes CASNPGGSYNEQFF.

The table lists this clonotype with a few counts. V usage is TRBV2 and J usage is TRBJ2-3; 14 positions agree with TRBD2. Germline lookup yields CDR1 SNHLY and CDR2 FYNNEI. CDR3 length: 16 amino acids. V gave up 6 bases and J gave up 5 bases; unmatched junction bases: 7. CDR3 in DNA: TGTGCCAGCAGGGCGACTAGCGGGAGGGCAAGAGATACGCAGTATTTT. Amino acid sequence: CASRATSGRARDTQYF.

This clonotype has a handful of counts. The J gene is TRBJ2-6, the V gene TRBV4-3, with TRBD1 matching 9 bases. The V and J ends lost 1 base and 0 bases, in that order; junction bases with no gene match: 4. Germline V gene data show CDR1 as LGHNA and CDR2 as YSLEER. This CDR3 has 18 amino acids. CDR3 residues: CASSQGTGAGSGANVLTF. The DNA of the CDR3 is TGCGCCAGCAGCCAAGGGACAGGGGCCGGCTCTGGGGCCAACGTCCTGACTTTC.

This chain uses TRBV20-1 with TRBJ1-5, with D hard to call. The CDR3 runs 14 residues. Trimming removed 6 bases from V and 2 bases from J, with 14 bases in between. From germline, CDR1 is DFQATT and CDR2 SNEGSKA (reference sequence). CDR3 residues: CSAGTGAGNQPQHF. CDR3 DNA: TGCAGTGCCGGAACGGGCGCTGGCAATCAGCCCCAGCATTTT.

This clonotype has more than one count but fewer than ten. The J gene is TRBJ2-1, the V gene TRBV5-1; D is possibly TRBD2 (5 bases). The V gene's germline CDR1 is SGHRS and CDR2 YFSETQ. CDR3 length: 14 residues. The V end lost 4 bases, the J end lost 5 bases, and 13 bases lay between the germline ends. DNA of the CDR3: TGCGCCAGCAGCCTTACTCCGACTAACAATGAGCAGTTCTTC. Translating it yields CASSLTPTNNEQFF. Looking up the rest from reference TRBV5-1 and TRBJ2-1 gives the full variable domain: KAGVTQTPRYLIKTRGQQVTLSCSPISGHRSVSWYQQTPGQGLQFLFEYFSETQRNKGNFPGRFSGRQFSNSRSEMNVSTLELGDSALYLCASSLTPTNNEQFFGPGTRLTVL.

This clonotype appeared a few times. This chain links TRBV6-2 or TRBV6-3 with TRBJ2-1; 9 bases are a match to TRBD1. This CDR3 is built from 16 residues. Germline CDR1 and CDR2: MNHEY and SVGEGT. V lost 2 bases to trimming and J lost 7 bases; unmatched junction nucleotides: 9. CDR3 sequence reads: CASSYGGQGLNNEQFF. The CDR3 DNA is TGTGCCAGCAGTTACGGTGGACAGGGGTTGAATAATGAGCAGTTCTTC.

This chain uses TRBV4-3 with TRBJ2-7; perhaps TRBD2 as D (6 bases). Germline V gene data show CDR1 as LGHNA and CDR2 as YSLEER. Trimming took 1 base from V and 0 from J, leaving 13 bases between them. The CDR3 contains 16 residues. For the CDR3, the DNA is TGCGCCAGCAGCCAAGGTGGTAGCGGATCCTCCTACGAGCAGTACTTC. It translates to CASSQGGSGSSYEQYF.

This clonotype has at least ten counts. The chain uses TRBV4-3 and TRBJ2-3, with D possibly matching TRBD2 (6 bases). Germline V gene lookup returns CDR1 LGHNA and CDR2 YSLEER. Trimming pared 0 bases from V and 1 base from J, leaving 8 bases between. This CDR3 is built from 15 residues. As DNA, the CDR3 is TGCGCCAGCAGCCAAGATACGGGAGGCACAGATACGCAGTATTTT. This translates into CASSQDTGGTDTQYF.

This chain connects TRBV6-6 to TRBJ2-3; D possibly corresponds to TRBD1 (6 bases). The CDR3 extends over 12 amino acids. CDR1 and CDR2 from the germline V gene are MNHNY and SVGAGI (reference sequence). Trimming stripped 5 bases from V and 9 bases from J, with 12 bases between. CDR3 protein: CASSQTGITQYF. The CDR3 DNA sequence: TGTGCCAGCAGTCAAACAGGGATCACGCAGTATTTT.

This clonotype was detected ten times or more. J is TRBJ2-1 and V is TRBV20-1; D gene uncertain. The germline V gene encodes CDR1 DFQATT and CDR2 SNEGSKA (reference sequence). Trimming left V 6 bases short and J 3 bases short, with 12 bases between. This CDR3 region has 13 residues. The CDR3 loop reads CSAESTVYNEQFF. CDR3 sequence (DNA): TGCAGTGCCGAATCCACGGTCTACAATGAGCAGTTCTTC.

The CDR3 here is CASSREDRGRTEAFF. CDR3 coding DNA: TGCGCCAGCAGCCGGGAGGACAGGGGTCGCACTGAAGCTTTCTTT. The chain uses TRBV5-1 and TRBJ1-1; the match to TRBD1 covers 9 bases. The CDR3 sequence is 15 residues long. CDR1 SGHRS and CDR2 YFSETQ come from the germline V gene. V was pared by 4 bases and J by 4 bases, with 8 bases of the junction left unmatched.

The chain's CDR3 is CSARVRAGRTVREQYF. CDR3 in DNA: TGCAGTGCTAGAGTTCGGGCAGGGAGGACCGTTCGGGAGCAGTACTTC. The chain uses TRBV20-1 and TRBJ2-7; D is possibly TRBD2 (6 bases). Trimming pared 1 base from V and 7 bases from J, leaving 23 bases between. This CDR3 has 16 residues. The V gene's germline CDR1 is DFQATT and CDR2 SNEGSKA (reference sequence).

The chain links TRBV12-3 or TRBV12-4 to TRBJ2-7, with no clear D. Trimming removed 3 bases at V and 2 bases at J, with 14 bases between. The CDR3 has 15 amino acids. In nucleotides, the CDR3 is TGTGCCAGCAGTTTTAAGGCGATACTAACCTACGAGCAGTACTTC. It codes for CASSFKAILTYEQYF.

The V gene is TRBV4-3, the J gene TRBJ2-6, with D tentatively TRBD1 or TRBD2 (6 bases each). There are 16 residues in the CDR3. The germline CDR1 and CDR2 sequences are LGHNA and YSLEER. Trimming shortened V by 1 base and J by 2 bases, and 9 bases separated the two germline ends. The CDR3 DNA sequence: TGCGCCAGCAGCCAAGCGGGGGCCCCTGGGGCCAACGTCCTGACTTTC. It translates to CASSQAGAPGANVLTF.

Remarks on this clonotype: One end of the junction varies from germline; a read error may be responsible. The V gene is TRBV3-1, the J gene TRBJ2-6, with no clear D. The CDR3 covers 15 residues. The germline V gene has CDR1 LGHDT and CDR2 YNNKEL (reference sequence). CDR3 bases: TGTGCCGGCAGCCCAGACACCTCTGGGGCCAACGTCCTGACTTTC. Encoded protein: CAGSPDTSGANVLTF.